This T cell receptor beta chain was recovered during a study of cytomegalovirus exposure and HLA in healthy donors. General observations from the study: One cluster of highly shared sequence variants probably arose as a sequencing artifact. The authors later linked a missense DCLRE1C variant to TCR beta V- and J-gene trimming. Apparent HLA restriction characterized most CMV-associated TCR beta chains in a later analysis.

Primers included in the PCR were 60 Vbeta and 13 Jbeta primers. Original data processing: Roughly 10 million shared chains were among around 80 million unique TCR beta chains counted in a later analysis. TCRdb keeps only in-frame clones here, not all; method: immunoSEQ multiplex PCR. That table supplies the V and J calls and clone size; D and trimming were determined from the DNA. Among over 25,000 clones listed, approximately 62% were seen once. This clone has a single count. Its antigen is unknown. After removal of 1 base from V and 3 bases from J, the junction contained 8 bases not matched to a gene. Germline CDR1 SEHNR, CDR2 FQNEAQ (reference sequence). This CDR3 contains 17 residues.

The sequence derives from a male donor in good health and CMV-seropositive. The chain carries TRBV7-9 and TRBJ2-1; 8 bases fit TRBD2. Material: PBMCs. The CDR3 DNA is TGTGCCAGCAGCTTAGAGAGGGCGGGGGGTTACTACAATGAGCAGTTCTTC. Its translation: CASSLERAGGYYNEQFF. Together with reference TRBV7-9 and TRBJ2-1, the CDR3 gives the full variable domain: DTGVSQNPRHKITKRGQNVTFRCDPISEHNRLYWYRQTLGQGPEFLTYFQNEAQLEKSRLLSDRFSAERPKGSFSTLEIQRTEQGDSAMYLCASSLERAGGYYNEQFFGPGTRLTVL.